These 27 T cell receptor beta chains were all obtained from the same sample, sequenced in a study of esophageal squamous cell carcinoma under preoperative chemotherapy. Time point here: after preoperative PTX-NDP chemotherapy. TCRdb re-called the PCR reads through MiXCR, storing one row per CDR3 protein. The sample lists tens of thousands of distinct CDR3 sequences; 52% were seen once. Sampling was conducted from a patient given preoperative chemotherapy. The source of these receptors is a human donor with esophageal squamous cell carcinoma. The donor label of this sample is uncertain.

This clonotype has a count of ten or more. This rearrangement joins TRBV10-2 to TRBJ2-5; tentative D call: TRBD2 (6 bases). CDR1 and CDR2 (germline): WSHSY, SAAADI. Trimming took 3 bases from V and 2 from J, leaving 16 bases between them. The CDR3 has 16 amino acids. CDR3 residues: CASSDPAAGKQETQYF. The CDR3 nucleotides read TGCGCCAGCAGTGACCCCGCGGCGGGGAAGCAAGAGACCCAGTACTTC.

The chain is built from TRBV5-1 and TRBJ2-5, with D unclear. Germline values: CDR1 SGHRS, CDR2 YFSETQ. The CDR3 covers 12 residues. The V end lost 0 bases, the J end lost 3 bases, and 3 bases lay between the germline ends. CDR3 loop: CASSLGKETQYF. CDR3 nucleotides: TGCGCCAGCAGCTTGGGAAAAGAGACCCAGTACTTC. The full variable domain, completed using reference TRBV5-1 and TRBJ2-5, is KAGVTQTPRYLIKTRGQQVTLSCSPISGHRSVSWYQQTPGQGLQFLFEYFSETQRNKGNFPGRFSGRQFSNSRSEMNVSTLELGDSALYLCASSLGKETQYFGPGTRLLVL.

The CDR3 here is CAWRQFDEQFF. Written as DNA, the CDR3 is TGTGCCTGGAGGCAGTTCGACGAGCAGTTCTTC. The V and J genes are TRBV30 and TRBJ2-1; D call uncertain. Germline CDR1 GTSNPN, CDR2 SVGIG (reference sequence). The V end was cut by 3 bases, the J end by 10 bases, with 10 bases between. The CDR3 totals 11 residues. The variable domain in full, with the rest retrieved from reference TRBV30 and TRBJ2-1, is SQTIHQWPATLVQPVGSPLSLECTVEGTSNPNLYWYRQAAGRGLQLLFYSVGIGQISSEVPQNLSASRPQDRQFILSSKKLLLSDSGFYLCAWRQFDEQFFGPGTRLTVL.

The chain uses TRBV12-3 or TRBV12-4 and TRBJ2-2; TRBD2 might be the D (7 bases). Trimming removed 3 bases from V and 4 bases from J, with 9 bases in between. The CDR3 consists of 14 residues. The CDR3 protein is CASSFGGATGELFF. The CDR3 DNA reads TGTGCCAGCAGTTTTGGGGGGGCCACCGGGGAGCTGTTTTTT.

About this clonotype: A much larger clone differs by one base, so this may be a read error. This chain uses TRBV12-3 or TRBV12-4 with TRBJ2-1; D is unresolved. The CDR3 extends over 13 amino acids. The V gene lost 3 bases and the J gene lost 13 bases, with 16 bases spanning the gap. The CDR3 sequence: CASSLSPHETQFF. The CDR3 DNA reads as TGTGCCAGCAGTTTGTCTCCTCACGAGACCCAGTTCTTC.

The chain recombines TRBV7-2 with TRBJ2-3, with unresolved D. V was shortened by 11 bases and J by 12 bases, with 30 bases between the two germline ends. The CDR3 loop spans 15 amino acids. Germline assignment: CDR1 SGHTA and CDR2 FQGNSA. CDR3 region: CARSLGAVRPDTQYF. DNA of the CDR3: TGTGCCCGGAGCTTAGGCGCGGTGAGGCCAGACACTCAGTATTTT.

The rearrangement uses TRBV12-3 or TRBV12-4 and TRBJ2-2; TRBD1 matches 8 bases. The CDR3 consists of 16 residues. Losses at the gene ends were 0 bases for V and 5 bases for J; bases not matched to a gene: 5. The CDR3 DNA reads as TGTGCCAGCAGTTTAGCCCGGACAGGGTTAACCGGGGAGCTGTTTTTT. Protein sequence: CASSLARTGLTGELFF.

V gene TRBV27 combines with J gene TRBJ2-5; either TRBD1 or TRBD2 may fit D (5 bases each). Trimming cost V 10 bases and J 3 bases, with 18 bases left between them. Germline assignment: CDR1 MNHEY and CDR2 SMNVEV (reference sequence). The CDR3 consists of 14 residues. CDR3 amino acids: CATKRGRGEETQYF. The CDR3 nucleotides read TGTGCCACCAAGAGGGGACGAGGAGAAGAGACCCAGTACTTC.

The chain employs TRBV7-6 and TRBJ2-3; 7 bases agree with TRBD2. The germline CDR1 and CDR2 sequences are SGHVS and FNYEAQ. Losses at the gene ends were 1 base for V and 15 bases for J; bases not matched to a gene: 16. This CDR3 spans 15 amino acids. The CDR3 loop is CASSLDVGGGLGTYF. The CDR3 DNA sequence: TGTGCCAGCAGCTTAGATGTGGGCGGTGGACTAGGAACCTATTTT.

The V call is TRBV7-2, the J call TRBJ2-5, with unresolved D. The tail of the sequence fits TRBJ2-4 better, so the J call may be wrong. The CDR3 sequence is 13 residues long. Germline-derived CDR1 and CDR2 are SGHTA and FQGNSA. The CDR3 nucleotides read TGTGCCAGCGGCGTGCGAGTCCAAAACATTCAGTACTTC. Protein sequence: CASGVRVQNIQYF.

The sample holds a few counts of this clonotype. J is TRBJ1-5 and V is TRBV7-2, with a weak D call TRBD1 (6 bases). Trimming stripped 3 bases from V and 16 bases from J, with 28 bases between. This CDR3 region has 16 residues. The germline V gene encodes CDR1 SGHTA and CDR2 FQGNSA. CDR3 residues: CASSLGTGSYNQPLHF. DNA for the CDR3: TGTGCCAGCAGCTTGGGTACAGGGTCCTACAATCAGCCCCTCCATTTT.

Many counts were recorded for this clonotype. V gene TRBV6-1 combines with J gene TRBJ2-5; 7 bases agree with TRBD1. Germline V gene lookup returns CDR1 MNHNS and CDR2 SASEGT. CDR3 size: 13 residues. V gave up 5 bases and J gave up 5 bases; unmatched junction bases: 5. The DNA of the CDR3 is TGTGCCAGCAGTCTCAGGGGGATTGAGACCCAGTACTTC. It encodes CASSLRGIETQYF.

This clonotype was observed many times. The rearrangement joins TRBV7-2 to TRBJ2-7; the D gene is possibly TRBD1 (6 bases). V gave up 0 bases and J gave up 3 bases, with 18 bases separating them. Germline assignment: CDR1 SGHTA and CDR2 FQGNSA. This CDR3 contains 17 residues. DNA for the CDR3: TGTGCCAGCAGCTTAGCCGTTCCCCGGACAGCAGGCTACGAGCAGTACTTC. Protein product: CASSLAVPRTAGYEQYF.

Notes on this clonotype: The CDR3 carries no conserved terminal phenylalanine or tryptophan, so it likely arises from a read error. The rearrangement joins TRBV7-2 to TRBJ2-5; tentative D call: TRBD1 (6 bases). CDR3 length: 14 residues. Trimming removed 5 bases at V and 3 bases at J, with 13 bases between. The V gene's germline CDR1 is SGHTA and CDR2 FQGNSA. CDR3 DNA: TGTGCCAGCAGCCCTACCGGGGACAAAGAGACCCAGTACCCC. Translation gives CASSPTGDKETQYP.

V gene TRBV6-1 combines with J gene TRBJ1-5, with TRBD1 as a possible D gene (6 bases). Germline V gene sequence: CDR1 MNHNS, CDR2 SASEGT. The CDR3 covers 12 residues. The ends were cut back, 7 bases at V and 5 bases at J, with 9 bases in the middle. The CDR3 spells CASTRGDQPQHF. The CDR3 DNA reads as TGTGCCAGCACGAGGGGGGATCAGCCCCAGCATTTT.

The chain links TRBV11-2 to TRBJ2-3; D is undetermined. V lost 3 bases and J 0 bases, leaving 13 bases between the germline ends. Germline lookup yields CDR1 SGHAT and CDR2 FQNNGV. The CDR3 sequence is 16 residues long. CDR3 nucleotide sequence: TGTGCCAGCAGCTTTTCGCAGCCCGTGAGCACAGATACGCAGTATTTT. Protein sequence: CASSFSQPVSTDTQYF.

V gene TRBV19 combines with J gene TRBJ2-1; no definite D call. In germline, CDR1 is LNHDA, CDR2 SQIVND (reference sequence). CDR3 length equals 12 residues. Trimming took off 2 bases at V and 9 bases at J, with 8 bases between the two ends. CDR3 sequence reads: CASSIPPGEQFF. The CDR3 bases are TGTGCCAGTAGTATACCCCCGGGTGAGCAGTTCTTC.

The CDR3: CASSLRGSATDTQYF. The CDR3, as DNA: TGTGCCAGCAGCTTAAGGGGGAGCGCCACAGATACGCAGTATTTT. V and J are TRBV7-3 and TRBJ2-3, with D perhaps TRBD1 or TRBD2 (5 bases each). CDR1 is SGHTA and CDR2 is FQGTGA in the germline V gene. CDR3 size: 15 residues. V shed 1 base and J shed 2 bases, with 10 bases lying between them.

This clonotype was found many times. This chain connects TRBV7-9 to TRBJ2-3, with TRBD2 matching 11 bases. The J segment lost 3 bases and the V segment lost 7 bases, leaving 12 bases of the junction unmatched. The CDR3 loop spans 17 amino acids. Germline CDR1 reads SEHNR; CDR2 reads FQNEAQ (reference sequence). The CDR3 spells CASNLLAGGGITDTQYF. As DNA, the CDR3 is TGTGCCAGCAACCTCCTAGCGGGGGGAGGAATAACAGATACGCAGTATTTT.

This clonotype came up many times. The chain employs TRBV12-3 or TRBV12-4 and TRBJ2-1; maybe TRBD1 (6 bases). This CDR3 has 13 residues. Trimming cost V 3 bases and J 6 bases, with 9 bases left between them. CDR3 loop: CASSFLGANEQFF. DNA of the CDR3: TGTGCCAGCAGTTTCCTGGGGGCCAATGAGCAGTTCTTC.

The chain recombines TRBV6-1 with TRBJ2-5; TRBD1 agrees at 12 bases. The J call could be wrong; TRBJ2-7 is a better fit for the DNA end. Germline-derived CDR1 and CDR2 are MNHNS and SASEGT. The CDR3 length is 16 residues. In nucleotides, the CDR3 is TGTGCCAGCAGTCCCGGGGGGACAGGGGGCGAACACGAGCAGTACTTC. The encoded protein is CASSPGGTGGEHEQYF.

Comments on this clonotype: One end of the junction fails to match germline, which may point to a read error. The CDR3 spells CARGLGARATNMQYF. The CDR3 nucleotides read TGTGCCCGCGGCTTAGGGGCTCGAGCCACAAACATGCAGTACTTC. The chain is built from TRBV7-3 and TRBJ2-4, with D perhaps matching TRBD1 (5 bases). CDR3 length equals 15 residues. Per the germline V gene, CDR1 is SGHTA and CDR2 is FQGTGA. The complete variable domain, with remaining parts taken from reference TRBV7-3 and TRBJ2-4, reads GAGVSQTPSNKVTEKGKYVELRCDPISGHTALYWYRQSLGQGPEFLIYFQGTGAADDSGLPNDRFFAVRPEGSVSTLKIQRTERGDSAVYLCARGLGARATNMQYFGAGTRLSVL.

This clonotype has a handful of counts. This chain connects TRBV11-2 to TRBJ1-1; tentatively, D is TRBD1 (5 bases). Trimming removed 5 bases from V and 1 base from J, with 14 bases in between. The V gene's germline CDR1 is SGHAT and CDR2 FQNNGV. The CDR3 loop spans 15 amino acids. The CDR3 region has the DNA TGTGCCAGCAGCCCTAGGGACGGAAAGAACACTGAAGCTTTCTTT. Translated: CASSPRDGKNTEAFF.

This clonotype was found many times. The J gene is TRBJ2-1, the V gene TRBV10-3; TRBD1 agrees at 9 bases. The J call is doubtful: the DNA matches TRBJ2-5 better. In germline, CDR1 is ENHRY, CDR2 SYGVKD. The CDR3 length is 14 residues. The CDR3, as DNA: TGTGCCATCGGTCAAACAGGGGGCCTGGAGACCCAGTACTTC. It is translated as CAIGQTGGLETQYF.

This chain uses TRBV7-9 with TRBJ2-5; a possible D gene is TRBD2 (7 bases). This CDR3 has 18 residues. Germline-derived CDR1 and CDR2 are SEHNR and FQNEAQ (reference sequence). Trimming took off 0 bases at V and 13 bases at J, with 30 bases between the two ends. CDR3 in DNA: TGTGCCAGCAGCTTAGCGCGTTTTGAGGGGGGGATCCCAACGTCCCGGTACTTC. Encoded protein: CASSLARFEGGIPTSRYF.

The chain combines TRBV7-2 with TRBJ2-6, with unresolved D. Trimming left V 0 bases short and J 2 bases short, with 8 bases between. The CDR3 is 16 residues long. Germline values: CDR1 SGHTA, CDR2 FQGNSA. The CDR3 loop is CASSLAPLAGANVLTF. For the CDR3, the DNA is TGTGCCAGCAGCTTAGCCCCCTTAGCTGGGGCCAACGTCCTGACTTTC.

The V call is TRBV6-1, the J call TRBJ2-1, with 7 bases identical to TRBD2. The assigned J gene may be wrong: the sequence end matches TRBJ2-7 better. Germline V gene sequence: CDR1 MNHNS, CDR2 SASEGT. This CDR3 spans 14 amino acids. The CDR3 region is CASTLAAHSNEQYF. The CDR3 region has the DNA TGTGCCAGCACCCTAGCGGCTCATAGCAATGAGCAGTACTTC.